A single sample is the source of the 28 T cell receptor beta chains below, sequenced in a study of shared clonotypes between healthy human individuals. Here immunoSEQ multiplex PCR was the method, and the copy in TCRdb shows in-frame clones only, minus some. The table has about 2 million clones, less than 95% seen once; the top ten hold roughly 1.1%. CD8 cells regarded as naive lacked CD45RO, were positively chosen for CCR7, and omitted terminally differentiated effector memory CD45RA+ cells. The sample consisted of naive CD8+ T cells sorted from blood. The receptors were sampled from a man aged 18 to 29 in good health.

The V call is TRBV4-1, the J call TRBJ1-1, with a possible D match to TRBD1 (6 bases). The CDR3 consists of 18 residues. Germline values: CDR1 MGHRA, CDR2 YSYEKL. Trimming pared 4 bases from V and 0 bases from J, leaving 21 bases between. CDR3 loop: CASSLRQGTGDMNTEAFF. The CDR3 coding sequence is TGCGCCAGCAGCCTAAGGCAGGGTACGGGGGACATGAACACTGAAGCTTTCTTT.

V gene TRBV4-3 combines with J gene TRBJ2-5, with no clear D. The V gene lost 1 base and the J gene lost 0 bases, with 9 bases spanning the gap. Germline values: CDR1 LGHNA, CDR2 YSLEER. The CDR3 loop spans 15 amino acids. The CDR3 region is CASSQGWRNQETQYF. CDR3 in DNA: TGCGCCAGCAGCCAAGGGTGGCGGAACCAAGAGACCCAGTACTTC.

The chain uses TRBV5-8 and TRBJ2-1, with D possibly being TRBD1 or TRBD2 (5 bases each). With 5 bases removed from V and 2 bases from J, the gap between germline ends came to 11 bases. Germline lookup yields CDR1 SGHTS and CDR2 YDEGEE. This CDR3 has 14 amino acids. CDR3 amino acids: CASSSGTTYNEQFF. Written as DNA, the CDR3 is TGTGCCAGCAGTTCCGGGACGACCTACAATGAGCAGTTCTTC. Drawing the rest from reference TRBV5-8 and TRBJ2-1, the complete variable domain is EAGVTQSPTHLIKTRGQQATLRCSPISGHTSVYWYQQALGLGLQFLLWYDEGEERNRGNFPPRFSGRQFPNYSSELNVNALELEDSALYLCASSSGTTYNEQFFGPGTRLTVL.

The rearrangement uses TRBV9 and TRBJ2-3; TRBD2 aligns across 8 bases. Germline V CDR1 and CDR2: SGDLS, YYNGEE. The CDR3 consists of 17 residues. Trimming removed 4 bases from V and 4 bases from J; junction bases left unmatched: 14. For the CDR3, the DNA is TGTGCCAGCAGCACAGAGGCGGGACTAGTCTTTGCAGATACGCAGTATTTT. As protein: CASSTEAGLVFADTQYF.

This chain links TRBV11-2 with TRBJ1-6, with no clear D. Germline loops: CDR1 SGHAT, CDR2 FQNNGV. V was clipped by 0 bases and J by 4 bases, with 7 bases between them. The CDR3 contains 15 residues. CDR3 DNA sequence: TGTGCCAGCAGCTTAGAGCGCAGTTATAATTCACCCCTCCACTTT. It translates to CASSLERSYNSPLHF. The full variable domain, in which reference TRBV11-2 and TRBJ1-6 provide the parts outside the CDR3, is EAGVAQSPRYKIIEKRQSVAFWCNPISGHATLYWYQQILGQGPKLLIQFQNNGVVDDSQLPKDRFSAERLKGVDSTLKIQPAKLEDSAVYLCASSLERSYNSPLHFGNGTRLTVT.

The chain employs TRBV6-1 and TRBJ1-4, with TRBD1 identical over 10 bases. The CDR3 runs 17 residues. Per the germline V gene, CDR1 is MNHNS and CDR2 is SASEGT. J gave up 8 bases and V 2 bases, and 11 bases lay outside the gene matches. CDR3: CASSETPGTGVKEKLFF. Here the CDR3 DNA reads TGTGCCAGCAGTGAAACACCCGGGACAGGGGTAAAAGAAAAACTGTTTTTT.

The rearrangement links TRBV27 to TRBJ1-6; 8 nucleotides agree with TRBD1. This CDR3 comprises 14 residues. Germline values: CDR1 MNHEY, CDR2 SMNVEV (reference sequence). The junction had 3 bases not matched to a gene; V was cut back by 6 bases and J by 5 bases. The CDR3: CASSGQGDNSPLHF. The CDR3 DNA follows: TGTGCCAGCAGCGGACAGGGAGATAATTCACCCCTCCACTTT.

This sequence joins TRBV30 and TRBJ2-7; tentative D call: TRBD2 (5 bases). Trimming removed 1 base at V and 6 bases at J, with 13 bases between. Germline V gene data show CDR1 as GTSNPN and CDR2 as SVGIG (reference sequence). The CDR3 has 13 amino acids. CDR3 protein: CAWSATRTSEQYF. The CDR3 bases are TGTGCCTGGAGTGCGACAAGAACTAGCGAGCAGTACTTC.

In this sample, this clone turned up once. The V and J genes are TRBV4-1 and TRBJ2-7, with D uncertain. CDR1 and CDR2 from the germline V gene are MGHRA and YSYEKL. Between the trimmed V and J ends, which lost 0 bases and 7 bases, there was a span of 13 bases. The CDR3 runs 14 residues. The CDR3 loop is CASSQDPALGEQYF. The DNA of the CDR3 is TGCGCCAGCAGCCAAGACCCGGCCCTTGGAGAGCAGTACTTC.

For this clone: This specimen includes other DNA sequences encoding the same CDR3. CDR3 amino acids: CASSQGGDEQYF. In DNA form, the CDR3 reads TGCGCCAGCAGCCAAGGGGGAGACGAGCAGTACTTC. V is TRBV4-1 and J is TRBJ2-7, with a tentative D call TRBD2 (5 bases). Germline-derived CDR1 and CDR2 are MGHRA and YSYEKL. Trimming shortened V by 1 base and J by 5 bases, and 6 bases separated the two germline ends. This CDR3 comprises 12 residues.

The chain combines TRBV7-2 with TRBJ2-7; a possible D gene is TRBD1 (5 bases). The CDR3 is 16 residues long. The ends were cut back, 6 bases at V and 4 bases at J, with 22 bases in the middle. Germline CDR1 and CDR2: SGHTA and FQGNSA. As DNA, the CDR3 is TGTGCCAGCAGGGGATTCCACAGACAAGGGGAATACGAGCAGTACTTC. Translating gives CASRGFHRQGEYEQYF.

The chain has TRBV5-1 and TRBJ2-5; D is perhaps TRBD2 (5 bases). Looked up from germline, CDR1 is SGHRS and CDR2 is YFSETQ. The CDR3 spans 15 residues. Deletions cut 4 bases from V and 5 bases from J, with 18 bases between. CDR3 in amino acids: CASSLPMGSSETQYF. The CDR3 DNA follows: TGCGCCAGCAGCCTACCGATGGGGAGTTCGGAGACCCAGTACTTC.

V is TRBV20-1 and J is TRBJ2-7; the D is unclear. This CDR3 has 11 residues. Per the germline V gene, CDR1 is DFQATT and CDR2 is SNEGSKA (reference sequence). V shed 0 bases and J shed 7 bases, with 7 bases lying between them. Written as DNA, the CDR3 is TGCAGTGCTAGAGATAAGGAGGAGCAGTACTTC. It yields the protein CSARDKEEQYF.

The chain employs TRBV11-2 and TRBJ2-1; maybe TRBD1 (6 bases). The CDR3 covers 17 residues. Germline assignment: CDR1 SGHAT and CDR2 FQNNGV. V lost 1 base, J lost 2 bases, and 15 bases lay in between. The CDR3 sequence: CASSLGFRGRAYNEQFF. The CDR3 DNA is TGTGCCAGCAGCTTAGGTTTCAGGGGCAGGGCCTACAATGAGCAGTTCTTC.

V usage is TRBV7-9 and J usage is TRBJ1-5, with D hard to call. This CDR3 has 13 residues. V was clipped by 5 bases and J by 4 bases, with 9 bases between them. Germline CDR1 reads SEHNR; CDR2 reads FQNEAQ (reference sequence). The CDR3 sequence is CASSHLGNQPQHF. The CDR3 nucleotides are TGTGCCAGCAGCCACCTGGGGAATCAGCCCCAGCATTTT.

About this clone: Additional DNA sequences in this sample encode the identical CDR3. The chain has TRBV10-1 and TRBJ1-1; D is unclear. Per the germline V gene, CDR1 is WNHNN and CDR2 is SYGVQD (reference sequence). The V and J ends lost 2 bases and 1 base respectively, with 5 bases between them. The CDR3 has 13 amino acids. CDR3 residues: CASSEGRNTEAFF. CDR3 nucleotides: TGCGCCAGCAGTGAGGGACGGAACACTGAAGCTTTCTTT.

As concerns this clone: Additional DNA sequences in this sample encode the identical CDR3. This rearrangement joins TRBV27 to TRBJ1-1; tentatively, D is TRBD1 (5 bases). This CDR3 has 14 residues. V shed 4 bases and J shed 5 bases, with 14 bases lying between them. Per germline, CDR1 MNHEY and CDR2 SMNVEV (reference sequence). The CDR3 nucleotides read TGTGCCAGCAGTTACGTCGGGGGAGATACTGAAGCTTTCTTT. This gives the protein CASSYVGGDTEAFF.

The rearrangement uses TRBV9 and TRBJ1-2; unclear D gene. Per germline, CDR1 SGDLS and CDR2 YYNGEE. Trimming took off 4 bases at V and 2 bases at J, with 18 bases between the two ends. This CDR3 has 16 residues. The DNA of the CDR3 is TGTGCCAGCAGCCCTCAGGTGGGGTACGCAAACTATGGCTACACCTTC. This sequence encodes CASSPQVGYANYGYTF.

This clone was found once. This chain joins TRBV27 and TRBJ2-3, with D unclear. V was clipped by 7 bases and J by 5 bases, with 10 bases between them. CDR1 is MNHEY and CDR2 is SMNVEV in the germline V gene (reference sequence). The CDR3 has 12 amino acids. The CDR3: CASTNPEDTQYF. CDR3 coding DNA: TGTGCCAGCACTAACCCTGAAGATACGCAGTATTTT.

The rearrangement links TRBV7-9 to TRBJ2-7; D is unclear. V was trimmed by 5 bases and J by 0 bases, leaving 8 bases between them. Germline V lookup: CDR1 SEHNR, CDR2 FQNEAQ (reference sequence). This CDR3 has 13 amino acids. The CDR3 is CASSADTSYEQYF. The CDR3 nucleotides are TGTGCCAGCAGCGCAGACACCTCCTACGAGCAGTACTTC.

V usage is TRBV5-1 and J usage is TRBJ1-1, with unresolved D. The germline V gene has CDR1 SGHRS and CDR2 YFSETQ. This CDR3 is 14 amino acids long. V lost 0 bases and J 4 bases, leaving 10 bases between the germline ends. DNA of the CDR3: TGCGCCAGCAGCTTGGTGTCCCCCGGCACTGAAGCTTTCTTT. Protein: CASSLVSPGTEAFF.

This sequence joins TRBV6-5 and TRBJ1-5; tentative D call: TRBD1 (6 bases). V lost 6 bases to trimming and J lost 3 bases, with 12 bases between them. Germline V gene data show CDR1 as MNHEY and CDR2 as SVGAGI. CDR3 length: 14 amino acids. CDR3 residues: CASRGGQINQPQHF. CDR3 DNA sequence: TGTGCCAGCAGGGGAGGACAGATCAATCAGCCCCAGCATTTT.

With regard to this clone: Distinct nucleotide sequences in the sample also encode this CDR3. The chain employs TRBV7-9 and TRBJ2-5, with D unclear. This CDR3 has 13 amino acids. Germline V gene lookup returns CDR1 SEHNR and CDR2 FQNEAQ (reference sequence). With 0 bases removed from V and 1 base from J, the gap between germline ends came to 3 bases. The CDR3 is CASSLAVQETQYF. The CDR3 DNA reads as TGTGCCAGCAGCTTAGCCGTCCAAGAGACCCAGTACTTC.

This clone was observed once. The chain joins TRBV9 to TRBJ2-2, with D possibly TRBD2 on 6 matching bases. The germline gives CDR1 SGDLS, CDR2 YYNGEE. V was trimmed by 3 bases and J by 5 bases, leaving 11 bases between them. CDR3 length: 14 amino acids. The CDR3 DNA is TGTGCCAGCAGCGAAGTGGAGGGGACCGGGGAGCTGTTTTTT. Translation: CASSEVEGTGELFF. The entire variable domain, with the rest obtained from reference TRBV9 and TRBJ2-2, is as follows: DSGVTQTPKHLITATGQRVTLRCSPRSGDLSVYWYQQSLDQGLQFLIQYYNGEERAKGNILERFSAQQFPDLHSELNLSSLELGDSALYFCASSEVEGTGELFFGEGSRLTVL.

DNA for the CDR3: TGTGCCAGCAGCCAAAGTGGTCTAGCGGGGAACAATGAGCAGTTCTTC. It is translated as CASSQSGLAGNNEQFF. V is TRBV14 and J is TRBJ2-1; 9 bases map to TRBD2. The CDR3 is 16 amino acids. Germline CDR1 reads SGHDN; CDR2 reads FVKESK. V lost 2 bases and J lost 5; bases outside the gene matches: 7.

This clone was seen only once. The J gene is TRBJ2-7, the V gene TRBV5-1, with a possible D match to TRBD2 (6 bases). Trimming removed 4 bases from V and 0 bases from J, with 17 bases in between. Germline-derived CDR1 and CDR2 are SGHRS and YFSETQ. The CDR3 consists of 16 residues. The CDR3 DNA reads TGCGCCAGCAGCGTTAACCTAGCGCCTAGCTCCTACGAGCAGTACTTC. It is translated as CASSVNLAPSSYEQYF. Together with reference TRBV5-1 and TRBJ2-7, the CDR3 gives the full variable domain: KAGVTQTPRYLIKTRGQQVTLSCSPISGHRSVSWYQQTPGQGLQFLFEYFSETQRNKGNFPGRFSGRQFSNSRSEMNVSTLELGDSALYLCASSVNLAPSSYEQYFGPGTRLTVT.

The chain has TRBV25-1 and TRBJ2-5; 10 nucleotides align to TRBD1. V lost 3 bases to trimming and J lost 5 bases; unmatched junction nucleotides: 6. Germline V gene lookup returns CDR1 MGHDK and CDR2 SYGVNS. The CDR3 spans 15 residues. CDR3 sequence reads: CASSDLTGGSETQYF. The CDR3 nucleotides read TGTGCCAGCAGTGATTTGACAGGGGGCTCCGAGACCCAGTACTTC. Based on the CDR3 plus reference TRBV25-1 and TRBJ2-5, the full variable domain is EADIYQTPRYLVIGTGKKITLECSQTMGHDKMYWYQQDPGMELHLIHYSYGVNSTEKGDLSSESTVSRIRTEHFPLTLESARPSHTSQYLCASSDLTGGSETQYFGPGTRLLVL.

The chain uses TRBV27 and TRBJ2-3; the match to TRBD2 covers 7 bases. The CDR3 length is 14 residues. Germline assignment: CDR1 MNHEY and CDR2 SMNVEV (reference sequence). The junction had 5 bases not matched to a gene; V was cut back by 6 bases and J by 2 bases. CDR3 nucleotide sequence: TGTGCCAGCAGGGGGCGGGAGCCCACAGATACGCAGTATTTT. It encodes CASRGREPTDTQYF.